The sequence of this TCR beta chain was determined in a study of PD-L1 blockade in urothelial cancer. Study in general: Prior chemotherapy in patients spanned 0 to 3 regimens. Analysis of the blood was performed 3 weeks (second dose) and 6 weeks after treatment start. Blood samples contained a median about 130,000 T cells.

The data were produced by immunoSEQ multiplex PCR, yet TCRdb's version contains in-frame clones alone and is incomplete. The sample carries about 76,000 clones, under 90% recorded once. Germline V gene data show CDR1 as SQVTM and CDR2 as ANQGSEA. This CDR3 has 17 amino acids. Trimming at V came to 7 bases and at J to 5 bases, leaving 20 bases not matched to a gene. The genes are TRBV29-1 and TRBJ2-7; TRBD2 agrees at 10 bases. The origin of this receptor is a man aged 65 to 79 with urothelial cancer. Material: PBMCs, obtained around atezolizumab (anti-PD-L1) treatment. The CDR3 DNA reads TGCAGCGCCCACGCTGGGGCTCTAGCGGGAGACCATAACGAGCAGTACTTC. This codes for CSAHAGALAGDHNEQYF.